The source of this T cell receptor beta chain is a study of shared clonotypes between healthy human individuals. Regarding the study as a whole: There were few donors, and this limited the genetic and exposure-history diversity represented. Sampling used blood alone; tissue repertoires probably differ.

Naive CD8 cells were CD45RO-negative, positively selected for CCR7, excluding terminally differentiated effector memory CD45RA+ cells. Germline trimming cut 5 bases from V and 4 bases from J; bases unmatched to any gene: 7. Per the germline V gene, CDR1 is SGHVS and CDR2 is FQNEAQ. This CDR3 has 15 amino acids. This clone appeared a single time. Its antigen is not known. Deep was the level used in running the assay. The assay was immunoSEQ multiplex PCR, and TCRdb's table has in-frame clones only and misses some. The sample comprises roughly 650,000 clones, approximately 96% of which are singletons, and about 0.12% rests with the top ten.

Sequenced material: naive CD8+ T cells sorted from blood. The rearrangement uses TRBV7-8 and TRBJ1-5; 8 nucleotides agree with TRBD1. The sequence was collected from a woman aged 30 to 39 in good health. The CDR3 bases are TGTGCCAGCAGCCGCGCGACAGGGGTTAATCAGCCCCAGCATTTT. Protein sequence: CASSRATGVNQPQHF.